The next 13 T cell receptor beta chains were all read from a single sample in a study of control samples from healthy donors and cancer patients. Clones were sequenced by immunoSEQ multiplex PCR, and TCRdb holds only the in-frame ones, with some missing. The sample consists of about 140,000 clones, around nine tenths of them appearing once. Sequencing was performed on blood. These receptors all stem from a woman younger than 45 in good health.

The gene calls are TRBV18 and TRBJ1-6, with D hard to call. The germline CDR1 and CDR2 sequences are KGHSH and LQKENI. Trimming cost V 2 bases and J 1 base, with 9 bases left between them. The CDR3 totals 16 residues. The CDR3 spells CASSPGVWSYNSPLHF. The CDR3 DNA reads as TGTGCCAGCTCACCAGGGGTCTGGTCCTATAATTCACCCCTCCACTTT.

CDR3: CASSPGTGGTETQYF. CDR3 DNA: TGTGCCAGCAGTCCCGGGACAGGGGGCACAGAGACCCAGTACTTC. This chain connects TRBV6-5 to TRBJ2-5; 12 positions match TRBD1. From germline, CDR1 is MNHEY and CDR2 SVGAGI. The CDR3 is 15 amino acids. V was clipped by 5 bases and J by 4 bases; unmatched bases: 5.

The chain couples TRBV9 to TRBJ2-7; weak D call: TRBD2 (6 bases). The V gene's germline CDR1 is SGDLS and CDR2 YYNGEE. The CDR3 extends over 15 amino acids. V lost 0 bases to trimming and J lost 5 bases, with 15 bases between them. DNA of the CDR3: TGTGCCAGCAGCGTAGTCCCATCACGGGAGAACGAGCAGTACTTC. Translation gives CASSVVPSRENEQYF.

J is TRBJ1-4 and V is TRBV18, with D unresolved. Trimming left V 4 bases short and J 0 bases short, with 15 bases between. There are 17 residues in the CDR3. Germline assignment: CDR1 KGHSH and CDR2 LQKENI. The CDR3 bases are TGTGCCAGCTCACTCACCGGCTCGGTTGCAACTAATGAAAAACTGTTTTTT. This sequence encodes CASSLTGSVATNEKLFF.

The J gene is TRBJ2-7, the V gene TRBV5-4, with D tentatively TRBD1 (6 bases). Germline values: CDR1 SGHNT, CDR2 YYREEE (reference sequence). The CDR3 is made up of 16 amino acids. V lost 2 bases and J lost 3, with 18 bases in between. CDR3 region: CASSLEARLDSYEQYF. In nucleotides, the CDR3 is TGTGCCAGCAGCTTAGAAGCACGCTTGGACAGCTACGAGCAGTACTTC.

The CDR3 DNA is TGTGCCAGCAGCTTAGCAGGACTAGATCTGCGCTACGAGCAGTACTTC. Amino acids: CASSLAGLDLRYEQYF. The chain links TRBV11-2 to TRBJ2-7, with TRBD2 identical over 7 bases. CDR1 SGHAT and CDR2 FQNNGV come from the germline V gene. This CDR3 is 16 amino acids long. With V trimmed by 1 base and J by 3 bases, 9 bases remained unmatched.

This chain links TRBV19 with TRBJ2-1, with TRBD1 as a possible D gene (6 bases). With 3 bases removed from V and 2 bases from J, the gap between germline ends came to 11 bases. CDR3 size: 15 residues. Germline V CDR1 and CDR2: LNHDA, SQIVND (reference sequence). CDR3 protein: CASSMGDTTYNEQFF. The DNA of the CDR3 is TGTGCCAGTAGTATGGGGGACACCACCTACAATGAGCAGTTCTTC.

The chain couples TRBV5-1 to TRBJ2-5; D is undetermined. The V gene's germline CDR1 is SGHRS and CDR2 YFSETQ. The CDR3 length is 15 residues. Trimming shortened V by 3 bases and J by 1 base, and 13 bases separated the two germline ends. The CDR3: CASSWEGQRQETQYF. In DNA form, the CDR3 reads TGCGCCAGCAGCTGGGAAGGGCAGCGCCAAGAGACCCAGTACTTC.

The CDR3 coding sequence is TGTGCCAGCAGCTTAGGAGGGGGCCGGTCCGGGGAGCTGTTTTTT. Translated, it gives CASSLGGGRSGELFF. This rearrangement joins TRBV7-6 to TRBJ2-2; 7 bases align to TRBD1. Trimming cost V 1 base and J 6 bases; bases outside gene matches: 5. Germline V gene data show CDR1 as SGHVS and CDR2 as FNYEAQ. The CDR3 covers 15 residues.

The chain recombines TRBV5-4 with TRBJ2-5; D may be TRBD1 or TRBD2 (5 bases each). V gave up 1 base and J gave up 3 bases, with 10 bases separating them. Germline CDR1 reads SGHNT; CDR2 reads YYREEE (reference sequence). The CDR3 extends over 14 amino acids. CDR3 sequence (DNA): TGTGCCAGCAGCTTGTCCGGGGCTGAAGAGACCCAGTACTTC. Amino acid sequence: CASSLSGAEETQYF.

The chain joins TRBV30 to TRBJ1-4; D might be TRBD1 (5 bases). CDR1 is GTSNPN and CDR2 is SVGIG in the germline V gene (reference sequence). V lost 4 bases, J lost 10 bases, and 10 bases lay in between. This CDR3 region has 11 residues. The DNA of the CDR3 is TGTGCCTGGAACCGAGACAGAAAACTGTTTTTT. Residues: CAWNRDRKLFF.

The genes are TRBV29-1 and TRBJ2-3; D might be TRBD2 (6 bases). The CDR3 spans 15 residues. Germline-derived CDR1 and CDR2 are SQVTM and ANQGSEA. V was trimmed by 6 bases and J by 1 base, leaving 17 bases between them. CDR3 in DNA: TGCAGCGTGGGGGGTTGGCGAGCGGGCACAGATACGCAGTATTTT. This sequence encodes CSVGGWRAGTDTQYF.

The chain is built from TRBV19 and TRBJ1-5; D remains unclear. The CDR3 extends over 16 amino acids. V lost 3 bases and J lost 7, with 19 bases in between. Germline loops: CDR1 LNHDA, CDR2 SQIVND (reference sequence). In DNA, the CDR3 is TGTGCCAGTAGTATCAATGGGCAGAACCCAAGGCAGCCCCAGCATTTT. Residues: CASSINGQNPRQPQHF. Full variable domain (outside the CDR3, taken from reference TRBV19 and TRBJ1-5): DGGITQSPKYLFRKEGQNVTLSCEQNLNHDAMYWYRQDPGQGLRLIYYSQIVNDFQKGDIAEGYSVSREKKESFPLTVTSAQKNPTAFYLCASSINGQNPRQPQHFGDGTRLSIL.